The present T cell receptor beta chain was sequenced within a study of blood T cell repertoires in COVID-19. The CDR3 has 13 amino acids. The germline V and J ends were trimmed by 4 bases and 3 bases, with 9 bases remaining between them. From germline, CDR1 is MNHEY and CDR2 SVGAGI. Per the authors' pipeline: Nucleated cell number was recorded as an estimate derived from reference gene primer amplification. TCRdb's copy holds only in-frame clones and misses some; the assay was immunoSEQ multiplex PCR. V, J and clone size derive from that table, while D and trimming were established from the DNA sequence. The sample includes a few hundred thousand clones, around 90% of them seen just once.

Material for sequencing was peripheral blood. The sequence was obtained from a man aged 18 to 30 with COVID-19, enrolled during active disease. The V gene is TRBV6-5, the J gene TRBJ2-5; D is perhaps TRBD1 (5 bases). CDR3 amino acids: CASSSLREETQYF. CDR3 nucleotides: TGTGCCAGCAGTTCTCTCAGGGAAGAGACCCAGTACTTC.